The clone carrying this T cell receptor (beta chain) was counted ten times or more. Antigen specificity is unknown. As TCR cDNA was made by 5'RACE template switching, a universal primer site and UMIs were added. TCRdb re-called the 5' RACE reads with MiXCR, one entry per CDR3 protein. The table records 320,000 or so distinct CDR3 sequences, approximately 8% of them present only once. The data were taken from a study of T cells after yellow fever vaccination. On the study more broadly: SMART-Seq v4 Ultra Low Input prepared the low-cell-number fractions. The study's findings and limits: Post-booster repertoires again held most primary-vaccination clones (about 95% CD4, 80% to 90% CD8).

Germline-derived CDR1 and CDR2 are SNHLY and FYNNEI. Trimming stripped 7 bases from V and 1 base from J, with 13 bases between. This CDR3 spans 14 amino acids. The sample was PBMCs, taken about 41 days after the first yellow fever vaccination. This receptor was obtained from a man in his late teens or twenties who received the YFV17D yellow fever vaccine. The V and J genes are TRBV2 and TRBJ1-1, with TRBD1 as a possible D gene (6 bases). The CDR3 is CASTAEGGNTEAFF. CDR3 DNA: TGTGCCAGCACAGCCGAAGGGGGGAACACTGAAGCTTTCTTT.